This passage covers 28 T cell receptor beta chains from one sample sequenced in a study of cytomegalovirus exposure and HLA in healthy donors. Primers for the PCR totalled 60 Vbeta and 13 Jbeta. TCRdb's copy holds only in-frame clones and misses some; the assay was immunoSEQ multiplex PCR. The repertoire holds roughly 190,000 clones, about 85% seen once, with less than 1.3% in the top ten. The sequencing sample was made of PBMCs. The receptor source for this set is a boy aged 2-9 years in good health and CMV-seronegative.

Points on this clone: The junction departs from the called germline gene at one end, perhaps through a read error. The chain couples TRBV7-9 to TRBJ2-2; D uncertain. The germline V gene has CDR1 SEHNR and CDR2 FQNEAQ (reference sequence). This CDR3 spans 14 amino acids. The CDR3 is CSSRSTLNTGELFF. CDR3 DNA sequence: TGTTCCAGCAGAAGCACTTTGAACACCGGGGAGCTGTTTTTT.

The rearrangement uses TRBV5-1 and TRBJ2-5, with D possibly matching TRBD2 (5 bases). V lost 4 bases to trimming and J lost 4 bases, with 11 bases between them. This CDR3 has 13 amino acids. Per the germline V gene, CDR1 is SGHRS and CDR2 is YFSETQ. The CDR3 region is CASSRIGRETQYF. The CDR3 region has the DNA TGCGCCAGCAGCCGCATAGGGAGAGAGACCCAGTACTTC. Using reference TRBV5-1 and TRBJ2-5 for the parts outside the CDR3, the full variable domain is KAGVTQTPRYLIKTRGQQVTLSCSPISGHRSVSWYQQTPGQGLQFLFEYFSETQRNKGNFPGRFSGRQFSNSRSEMNVSTLELGDSALYLCASSRIGRETQYFGPGTRLLVL.

This sequence joins TRBV7-3 and TRBJ2-5; D might be TRBD1 (6 bases). The CDR3 is made up of 16 amino acids. V was shortened by 5 bases and J by 2 bases, with 18 bases between the two germline ends. CDR1 SGHTA and CDR2 FQGTGA come from the germline V gene. CDR3 sequence reads: CASSPGDPGAQETQYF. The CDR3 DNA reads TGTGCCAGCAGCCCAGGGGACCCCGGCGCACAAGAGACCCAGTACTTC.

The genes are TRBV7-8 and TRBJ2-7; D is perhaps TRBD1 (6 bases). The germline V gene encodes CDR1 SGHVS and CDR2 FQNEAQ. There are 15 residues in the CDR3. V was pared by 1 base and J by 0 bases, with 10 bases between. CDR3 loop: CASSLVDRSSYEQYF. DNA of the CDR3: TGTGCCAGCAGCTTAGTTGACAGGTCCTCCTACGAGCAGTACTTC. Drawing the rest from reference TRBV7-8 and TRBJ2-7, the complete variable domain is GAGVSQSPRYKVAKRGQDVALRCDPISGHVSLFWYQQALGQGPEFLTYFQNEAQLDKSGLPSDRFFAERPEGSVSTLKIQRTQQEDSAVYLCASSLVDRSSYEQYFGPGTRLTVT.

This rearrangement joins TRBV7-9 to TRBJ2-5; 10 bases match TRBD1. V shed 6 bases, J shed 7 bases, and the junction held 11 bases outside the gene matches. Germline-derived CDR1 and CDR2 are SEHNR and FQNEAQ (reference sequence). This CDR3 region has 15 residues. The CDR3, as DNA: TGTGCCAGCAGTCCAACCGGGACAGGGGACCTGACCCAGTACTTC. Encoded protein: CASSPTGTGDLTQYF.

This chain links TRBV6-5 with TRBJ1-5; TRBD1 is a possible D gene (5 bases). V was clipped by 0 bases and J by 6 bases, with 15 bases between them. CDR1 MNHEY and CDR2 SVGAGI come from the germline V gene. This CDR3 has 16 amino acids. CDR3 bases: TGTGCCAGCAGTTACTCGATAGTCGGGGGGGGTCAGCCCCAGCATTTT. It translates to CASSYSIVGGGQPQHF.

The rearrangement links TRBV18 to TRBJ1-2, with TRBD1 matching over 8 bases. Germline lookup yields CDR1 KGHSH and CDR2 LQKENI. The junction had 16 bases not matched to a gene; V was cut back by 2 bases and J by 8 bases. The CDR3 extends over 17 amino acids. The CDR3 is CASSPGGQGATQKGYTF. The CDR3 DNA reads as TGTGCCAGCTCACCAGGCGGCCAGGGGGCTACTCAGAAGGGCTACACCTTC.

The chain links TRBV25-1 to TRBJ1-4; D unclear. The CDR3 runs 16 residues. CDR1 is MGHDK and CDR2 is SYGVNS in the germline V gene. The ends were cut back, 4 bases at V and 0 bases at J, with 12 bases in the middle. CDR3 sequence: CASSALDGATNEKLFF. The CDR3 DNA reads as TGTGCCAGCAGTGCATTGGACGGGGCAACTAATGAAAAACTGTTTTTT.

The rearrangement joins TRBV15 to TRBJ2-4, with 10 bases fitting TRBD2. This CDR3 has 15 amino acids. The V segment lost 2 bases and the J segment 8 bases; nucleotides outside the gene matches: 6. Germline V gene lookup returns CDR1 LNHNV and CDR2 YYDKDF (reference sequence). This CDR3 is CATSRPGTSADIQYF. The DNA of the CDR3 is TGTGCCACCAGCAGACCCGGGACTAGCGCGGACATTCAGTACTTC.

CDR3 sequence reads: CASSSEGLTYSNQPQHF. Here the CDR3 DNA reads TGTGCCAGCAGCTCTGAGGGCCTAACTTATAGCAATCAGCCCCAGCATTTT. This chain connects TRBV16 to TRBJ1-5; D remains unclear. Germline V gene data show CDR1 as KGHSY and CDR2 as FQNENV. CDR3 length equals 17 residues. Between the trimmed V and J ends, which lost 5 bases and 0 bases, there was a span of 17 bases.

V gene TRBV9 combines with J gene TRBJ2-7, with 7 bases aligning to TRBD2. CDR3 size: 15 residues. J was trimmed by 2 bases and V by 2 bases; bases with no gene match: 7. Looked up from germline, CDR1 is SGDLS and CDR2 is YYNGEE. CDR3 residues: CASSVSGHGTYEQYF. In nucleotides, the CDR3 is TGTGCCAGCAGCGTTAGCGGGCACGGAACCTACGAGCAGTACTTC.

The V call is TRBV27, the J call TRBJ2-7, with 7 bases lining up with TRBD1. CDR1 and CDR2 (germline): MNHEY, SMNVEV (reference sequence). The junction had 8 bases not matched to a gene; V was cut back by 3 bases and J by 6 bases. The CDR3 has 14 amino acids. The CDR3, as DNA: TGTGCCAGCAGTTTTTTGTACAGGGGCAGCGAGCAGTACTTC. As protein: CASSFLYRGSEQYF.

The rearrangement links TRBV2 to TRBJ2-4; D not certain. Per the germline V gene, CDR1 is SNHLY and CDR2 is FYNNEI. This CDR3 is built from 17 residues. V shed 6 bases and J shed 0 bases, with 18 bases lying between them. The CDR3 protein is CASRDTTPLAAKNIQYF. The CDR3 DNA reads TGTGCCAGCAGAGACACCACACCGCTTGCAGCCAAAAACATTCAGTACTTC.

CDR3 in DNA: TGTGCCAGCAGCTTGGAATGGAACAGCAACACTGAAGCTTTCTTT. It specifies CASSLEWNSNTEAFF. The gene calls are TRBV5-5 and TRBJ1-1; no firm D call. Trimming left V 0 bases short and J 2 bases short, with 11 bases between. This CDR3 region has 15 residues. Germline V lookup: CDR1 SGHKS, CDR2 YYEKEE (reference sequence). The whole variable domain, remainder taken from reference TRBV5-5 and TRBJ1-1, is DAGVTQSPTHLIKTRGQQVTLRCSPISGHKSVSWYQQVLGQGPQFIFQYYEKEERGRGNFPDRFSARQFPNYSSELNVNALLLGDSALYLCASSLEWNSNTEAFFGQGTRLTVV.

Comments on this clone: Sequence at one end of the junction differs from germline and may be a read error. Distinct nucleotide sequences in the sample also encode this CDR3. The chain combines TRBV2 with TRBJ1-5, with D uncertain. The CDR3 consists of 13 residues. Germline lookup yields CDR1 SNHLY and CDR2 FYNNEI. CDR3 DNA: TGTGCTAGCAGTGACACGGGTAATCAGCCCCAGCATTTT. Its translation is CASSDTGNQPQHF.

This chain connects TRBV4-1 to TRBJ2-7; the D is unclear. The germline V gene encodes CDR1 MGHRA and CDR2 YSYEKL. The length of the CDR3 is 16 residues. The V gene lost 4 bases and the J gene lost 0 bases, with 16 bases spanning the gap. In DNA form, the CDR3 reads TGCGCCAGCAGCCCCTACGCCAAACTACACTCCTACGAGCAGTACTTC. Its translation is CASSPYAKLHSYEQYF.

The chain combines TRBV5-1 with TRBJ1-4; D may be TRBD1 (6 bases). The germline V gene encodes CDR1 SGHRS and CDR2 YFSETQ. V lost 0 bases to trimming and J lost 7 bases, with 19 bases between them. This CDR3 region has 17 residues. The CDR3 spells CASSLVVAGGASEKLFF. The CDR3 nucleotides are TGCGCCAGCAGCTTGGTCGTCGCGGGGGGGGCAAGTGAAAAACTGTTTTTT.

The chain links TRBV4-1 to TRBJ1-5; 8 positions match TRBD1. Germline CDR1 is MGHRA and CDR2 is YSYEKL. The CDR3 consists of 17 residues. V lost 4 bases, J lost 2 bases, and 10 bases stayed unmatched. The CDR3 loop is CASSPRQGTEGNQPQHF. For the CDR3, the DNA is TGCGCCAGCAGCCCCCGACAGGGGACTGAGGGCAATCAGCCCCAGCATTTT.

The chain employs TRBV7-2 and TRBJ2-7; 8 nucleotides match TRBD1. CDR1 and CDR2 (germline): SGHTA, FQGNSA. The junction had 16 bases not matched to a gene; V was cut back by 5 bases and J by 4 bases. The CDR3 is 17 residues long. The CDR3 nucleotides read TGTGCCAGCAGCCCCTACGACAGGGGAAAAACTACTTACGAGCAGTACTTC. This gives the protein CASSPYDRGKTTYEQYF.

This clone has a handful of counts. The genes are TRBV29-1 and TRBJ1-2, with no clear D. The V end lost 4 bases, the J end lost 6 bases, and 12 bases lay between the germline ends. CDR3 length: 12 amino acids. Germline lookup yields CDR1 SQVTM and CDR2 ANQGSEA. The CDR3 sequence: CSVVLADHGYTF. For the CDR3, the DNA is TGCAGCGTTGTATTAGCGGACCATGGCTACACCTTC.

The chain joins TRBV27 to TRBJ2-3; D call uncertain. The CDR3 totals 17 residues. V was clipped by 6 bases and J by 7 bases, with 26 bases between them. Germline V CDR1 and CDR2: MNHEY, SMNVEV (reference sequence). CDR3 protein: CASSPPPTRAPRNTQYF. The CDR3 DNA reads TGTGCCAGCAGCCCTCCCCCCACCCGAGCTCCCAGGAATACGCAGTATTTT.

The chain carries TRBV11-2 and TRBJ2-2; 7 nucleotides line up with TRBD1. Germline CDR1 reads SGHAT; CDR2 reads FQNNGV. This CDR3 spans 17 amino acids. With V trimmed by 5 bases and J by 3 bases, 12 bases remained unmatched. The CDR3 reads CASSEGQDSADTGELFF. The CDR3 DNA reads as TGTGCCAGCAGCGAAGGACAGGATTCGGCCGACACCGGGGAGCTGTTTTTT.

The gene calls are TRBV27 and TRBJ2-3; D call uncertain. The CDR3 has 13 amino acids. Germline assignment: CDR1 MNHEY and CDR2 SMNVEV (reference sequence). V lost 4 bases and J 0 bases, leaving 5 bases between the germline ends. CDR3 region: CASSSQSTDTQYF. CDR3 bases: TGTGCCAGCAGTTCTCAGAGCACAGATACGCAGTATTTT.

The rearrangement uses TRBV27 and TRBJ2-5, with TRBD2 matching over 7 bases. This CDR3 is 13 amino acids long. Per germline, CDR1 MNHEY and CDR2 SMNVEV (reference sequence). The V segment lost 5 bases and the J segment 3 bases; nucleotides outside the gene matches: 3. This CDR3 reads CASSPLAEETQYF. The CDR3 nucleotides read TGTGCCAGCAGTCCGCTAGCGGAAGAGACCCAGTACTTC.

This sequence joins TRBV30 and TRBJ1-1; D uncertain. The CDR3 consists of 14 residues. CDR1 and CDR2 from the germline V gene are GTSNPN and SVGIG (reference sequence). V was pared by 0 bases and J by 0 bases, with 8 bases between. CDR3 protein: CAWSVVNMNTEAFF. Here the CDR3 DNA reads TGTGCCTGGAGTGTGGTCAACATGAACACTGAAGCTTTCTTT.

To note about this clone: The same CDR3 can be traced to other DNA sequences in this sample. The chain links TRBV10-1 to TRBJ2-6; maybe TRBD2 (5 bases). The V end lost 6 bases, the J end lost 4 bases, and 31 bases lay between the germline ends. The CDR3 has 21 residues. CDR1 is WNHNN and CDR2 is SYGVQD in the germline V gene (reference sequence). CDR3 nucleotide sequence: TGCGCCAGCAGCCACCGATTTTCTTCAGGAGGAAAAATGTCCGGGGCCAACGTCCTGACTTTC. The encoded protein is CASSHRFSSGGKMSGANVLTF.

J is TRBJ1-5 and V is TRBV19; maybe TRBD1 (5 bases). The CDR3 consists of 14 residues. The V end lost 5 bases, the J end lost 11 bases, and 19 bases lay between the germline ends. CDR1 is LNHDA, CDR2 SQIVND, per germline (reference sequence). CDR3 sequence (DNA): TGTGCCAGTAGTCCTACAAGGGGCGGAGGGTCCCAGCATTTT. Translated, it gives CASSPTRGGGSQHF.

This sequence joins TRBV27 and TRBJ2-5; D not resolved. V lost 5 bases and J lost 5, with 15 bases in between. Per germline, CDR1 MNHEY and CDR2 SMNVEV (reference sequence). The CDR3 extends over 14 amino acids. The CDR3 loop is CASSPTPSGETQYF. The CDR3, as DNA: TGTGCCAGCAGTCCCACCCCATCCGGGGAGACCCAGTACTTC.